This T cell receptor (beta chain) was sequenced for a study of beta chain features in type 1 diabetes. Study-wide background: Over all samples combined, some 110 million sorted cells were examined. Findings of the study overall: TCRB CDR3s from Type 1 diabetes patients were moderately but significantly shorter in all four CD4+ subsets. PCR might favor shorter templates, equally in patients and controls.

All of the isolated RNA was reverse transcribed, so expressed TCRB transcripts were sequenced. Profiled with immunoSEQ multiplex PCR; TCRdb holds only in-frame clones, not every one. This sample has under 300,000 clones, with 15% to 20% found just once. This clone occurred a few times. As yet, its antigen is unknown. V was pared by 2 bases and J by 5 bases, with 12 bases between. This CDR3 spans 14 amino acids. Germline values: CDR1 GTSNPN, CDR2 SVGIG (reference sequence). The receptor was derived from a man aged 25-45 years with type 1 diabetes. The source material was naive CD4+ T cells from blood. V gene TRBV30 combines with J gene TRBJ2-2; D is uncertain. CDR3 loop: CAWSTGQATGELFF. DNA for the CDR3: TGTGCCTGGAGTACCGGCCAGGCGACCGGGGAGCTGTTTTTT. The whole variable domain, remainder taken from reference TRBV30 and TRBJ2-2, is SQTIHQWPATLVQPVGSPLSLECTVEGTSNPNLYWYRQAAGRGLQLLFYSVGIGQISSEVPQNLSASRPQDRQFILSSKKLLLSDSGFYLCAWSTGQATGELFFGEGSRLTVL.